These 26 T cell receptor beta chains originate from one sample sequenced in a study of T cells after posttransplantation cyclophosphamide. A marrow graft followed busulfan-fludarabine conditioning, with cyclophosphamide on days +3 and +4. Using immunoSEQ multiplex PCR, the repertoire was profiled, and TCRdb retains in-frame clones only, with some absent. This repertoire shows 35,000 to 45,000 clones, just under 80% found once; its top ten account for roughly 8.1%. The specimen comprised CD4+ T cells sorted from blood, sampled 1,700 to 2,000 days after a stem cell transplant with posttransplant cyclophosphamide. These receptors all stem from a female patient aged 40 to 50 who received an allogeneic stem cell transplant from a related donor, was CMV-positive, and had no GVHD. Some T cells may have come from the graft donor.

The V call is TRBV7-3, the J call TRBJ2-3; TRBD2 aligns across 10 bases. This CDR3 is built from 16 residues. Germline V CDR1 and CDR2: SGHTA, FQGTGA. With 6 bases clipped from V and 5 bases from J, the junction kept 11 bases outside the gene matches. CDR3 loop: CASSRDSGGSLDTQYF. The CDR3 DNA follows: TGTGCCAGCAGTCGAGATAGCGGGGGGTCATTAGATACGCAGTATTTT.

This rearrangement joins TRBV15 to TRBJ1-2; D not resolved. The V and J ends lost 5 bases and 6 bases respectively, with 16 bases between them. This CDR3 has 14 residues. The germline V gene encodes CDR1 LNHNV and CDR2 YYDKDF (reference sequence). The DNA for the CDR3 is TGTGCCACCAGCCCCTTCCGGAGTTACGATGGCTACACCTTC. Protein product: CATSPFRSYDGYTF. The full variable domain, with the rest looked up from reference TRBV15 and TRBJ1-2, is DAMVIQNPRYQVTQFGKPVTLSCSQTLNHNVMYWYQQKSSQAPKLLFHYYDKDFNNEADTPDNFQSRRPNTSFCFLDIRSPGLGDTAMYLCATSPFRSYDGYTFGSGTRLTVV.

This clone was counted once. The chain has TRBV19 and TRBJ2-7, with 11 bases aligning to TRBD1. The CDR3 length is 15 residues. V gave up 2 bases and J gave up 3 bases; unmatched junction bases: 3. Germline assignment: CDR1 LNHDA and CDR2 SQIVND (reference sequence). This CDR3 reads CASSISGQGVYEQYF. The DNA for the CDR3 is TGTGCCAGTAGTATATCGGGACAGGGGGTCTACGAGCAGTACTTC.

CDR3 sequence (DNA): TGTGCCAGCAGCTTACAGGGGGCGAGCACAGATACGCAGTATTTT. Translated, it gives CASSLQGASTDTQYF. The chain joins TRBV5-8 to TRBJ2-3; 9 nucleotides align to TRBD1. The germline gives CDR1 SGHTS, CDR2 YDEGEE. V was pared by 2 bases and J by 0 bases, with 1 base of the junction left unmatched. This CDR3 contains 15 residues.

The rearrangement joins TRBV7-9 to TRBJ2-3, with 10 positions matching TRBD1. V lost 4 bases, J lost 4 bases, and 8 bases stayed unmatched. CDR1 is SEHNR and CDR2 is FQNEAQ in the germline V gene (reference sequence). CDR3 length: 16 amino acids. DNA for the CDR3: TGTGCCAGCAGCTCATCCGGGACAGGGGAGTCAGATACGCAGTATTTT. It is translated as CASSSSGTGESDTQYF.

V is TRBV5-1 and J is TRBJ2-2, with a weak D call TRBD2 (6 bases). The CDR3 is 15 residues long. CDR1 and CDR2 (germline): SGHRS, YFSETQ. The V and J ends lost 5 bases and 0 bases respectively, with 11 bases between them. CDR3 amino acids: CASRPPSANTGELFF. The CDR3 DNA sequence: TGCGCCAGCAGGCCCCCTAGCGCGAACACCGGGGAGCTGTTTTTT.

This clone was detected a few times. The V and J genes are TRBV18 and TRBJ1-3, with 7 bases that match TRBD1. Germline trimming cut 4 bases from V and 0 bases from J; bases unmatched to any gene: 9. Germline V CDR1 and CDR2: KGHSH, LQKENI. The length of the CDR3 is 17 residues. The CDR3 nucleotides read TGTGCCAGCTCACTTACCCTGGGACAGAACTCTGGAAACACCATATATTTT. Protein: CASSLTLGQNSGNTIYF. Complete variable domain (other parts from reference TRBV18 and TRBJ1-3): NAGVMQNPRHLVRRRGQEARLRCSPMKGHSHVYWYRQLPEEGLKFMVYLQKENIIDESGMPKERFSAEFPKEGPSILRIQQVVRGDSAAYFCASSLTLGQNSGNTIYFGEGSWLTVV.

The gene calls are TRBV6-1 and TRBJ1-6; 7 positions match TRBD1. V was clipped by 5 bases and J by 8 bases; unmatched bases: 6. CDR3 length: 14 amino acids. The germline gives CDR1 MNHNS, CDR2 SASEGT. CDR3 DNA sequence: TGTGCCAGCAGTCTTCGACAGGGTGATTCACCCCTCCACTTT. Protein: CASSLRQGDSPLHF.

J is TRBJ1-1 and V is TRBV2; 8 nucleotides agree with TRBD1. Trimming at V came to 4 bases and at J to 7 bases, leaving 8 bases not matched to a gene. The CDR3 extends over 14 amino acids. Germline V CDR1 and CDR2: SNHLY, FYNNEI. The CDR3 here is CASSANRGTGEAFF. The CDR3 DNA is TGTGCCAGCAGTGCTAACAGGGGGACGGGTGAAGCTTTCTTT. Combining the CDR3 with reference TRBV2 and TRBJ1-1 gives the whole variable domain EPEVTQTPSHQVTQMGQEVILRCVPISNHLYFYWYRQILGQKVEFLVSFYNNEISEKSEIFDDQFSVERPDGSNFTLKIRSTKLEDSAMYFCASSANRGTGEAFFGQGTRLTVV.

This chain connects TRBV27 to TRBJ1-1; D may be TRBD1 (5 bases). The CDR3 contains 13 residues. Germline CDR1 is MNHEY and CDR2 is SMNVEV (reference sequence). Trimming stripped 3 bases from V and 4 bases from J, with 9 bases between. CDR3 DNA sequence: TGTGCCAGCAGTTTGAGGGGACTCACTGAAGCTTTCTTT. This gives the protein CASSLRGLTEAFF.

The genes are TRBV7-3 and TRBJ1-4, with D possibly TRBD1 on 5 matching bases. The CDR3 spans 15 residues. V was shortened by 1 base and J by 7 bases, with 13 bases between the two germline ends. Germline V gene lookup returns CDR1 SGHTA and CDR2 FQGTGA. The CDR3 loop reads CASSLNAGLGEKLFF. The CDR3 DNA sequence: TGTGCCAGCAGCTTAAATGCAGGGCTCGGTGAAAAACTGTTTTTT.

The chain joins TRBV25-1 to TRBJ2-7; TRBD1 agrees at 11 bases. This CDR3 comprises 17 residues. With V trimmed by 6 bases and J by 2 bases, 12 bases remained unmatched. Germline assignment: CDR1 MGHDK and CDR2 SYGVNS. The CDR3 region is CASSSSGGDRGAYEQYF. CDR3 DNA: TGTGCCAGCAGCTCTTCAGGGGGGGACAGGGGGGCCTACGAGCAGTACTTC.

This chain uses TRBV6-4 with TRBJ2-7, with 7 bases matching TRBD2. The CDR3 runs to 11 residues. The J segment lost 12 bases and the V segment lost 2 bases, leaving 4 bases of the junction unmatched. From germline, CDR1 is MRHNA and CDR2 SNTAGT. The CDR3 DNA follows: TGTGCCAGCAGTGACGGGAGGGGTTTGTACTTC. As protein: CASSDGRGLYF.

The chain joins TRBV6-4 to TRBJ2-5; 7 bases align to TRBD2. CDR1 and CDR2 (germline): MRHNA, SNTAGT. After removal of 4 bases from V and 5 bases from J, the junction contained 4 bases not matched to a gene. The CDR3 is made up of 13 amino acids. In nucleotides, the CDR3 is TGTGCCAGCAGTGTTAGGGAGGGGGAGACCCAGTACTTC. This gives the protein CASSVREGETQYF.

The rearrangement uses TRBV19 and TRBJ1-5; D may be TRBD1 (5 bases). Trimming removed 6 bases at V and 3 bases at J, with 9 bases between. The CDR3 runs to 13 residues. CDR1 and CDR2 (germline): LNHDA, SQIVND (reference sequence). CDR3 bases: TGTGCCAGTAGCGGGGGGGTCAATCAGCCCCAGCATTTT. This codes for CASSGGVNQPQHF. Complete variable domain (other parts from reference TRBV19 and TRBJ1-5): DGGITQSPKYLFRKEGQNVTLSCEQNLNHDAMYWYRQDPGQGLRLIYYSQIVNDFQKGDIAEGYSVSREKKESFPLTVTSAQKNPTAFYLCASSGGVNQPQHFGDGTRLSIL.

The chain joins TRBV2 to TRBJ2-3; D perhaps matches TRBD2 (6 bases). The CDR3 is 14 amino acids. Trimming stripped 5 bases from V and 6 bases from J, with 15 bases between. Germline-derived CDR1 and CDR2 are SNHLY and FYNNEI. This CDR3 is CASSFYRGSDTQYF. Written as DNA, the CDR3 is TGTGCCAGCAGTTTTTATCGGGGGTCGGATACGCAGTATTTT.

The chain has TRBV14 and TRBJ2-5, with TRBD1 matching 7 bases. V dropped 4 bases and J dropped 3; count of bases not matched to a gene: 8. Per germline, CDR1 SGHDN and CDR2 FVKESK. The CDR3 loop spans 15 amino acids. The CDR3 nucleotides read TGTGCCAGCAGCCCGATCCCGGGACAGAAAGAGACCCAGTACTTC. Translation: CASSPIPGQKETQYF.

The table lists this clone with a count of one. The rearrangement uses TRBV12-5 and TRBJ2-2; TRBD2 agrees at 7 bases. The CDR3 is 17 amino acids. V gave up 2 bases and J gave up 4 bases; unmatched junction bases: 10. Per germline, CDR1 LGHNT and CDR2 FRNRAP. The CDR3 DNA follows: TGTGCTAGTGGTTTGTCCCCCAGCGGGGTAGGCACCGGGGAGCTGTTTTTT. Translation gives CASGLSPSGVGTGELFF.

In its sample, this clone was seen a few times. The genes are TRBV6-1 and TRBJ1-5; a weak D match, TRBD1 (5 bases). Germline lookup yields CDR1 MNHNS and CDR2 SASEGT. This CDR3 comprises 15 residues. The germline V and J ends were trimmed by 0 bases and 3 bases, with 9 bases remaining between them. Here the CDR3 DNA reads TGTGCCAGCAGTGAAGCGGGAGGGGACAATCAGCCCCAGCATTTT. It encodes CASSEAGGDNQPQHF.

This clone was picked up one time. The J gene is TRBJ2-1, the V gene TRBV7-6, with TRBD2 matching over 13 bases. The CDR3 is made up of 18 amino acids. The ends lost 2 bases at V and 0 bases at J; junction bases unmatched: 4. From germline, CDR1 is SGHVS and CDR2 FNYEAQ. CDR3 DNA: TGTGCCAGCAGCTTACGGACTAGCGGGGGAGGCTCCTACAATGAGCAGTTCTTC. Its protein product is CASSLRTSGGGSYNEQFF. The whole variable domain, remainder taken from reference TRBV7-6 and TRBJ2-1, is GAGVSQSPRYKVTKRGQDVALRCDPISGHVSLYWYRQALGQGPEFLTYFNYEAQQDKSGLPNDRFSAERPEGSISTLTIQRTEQRDSAMYRCASSLRTSGGGSYNEQFFGPGTRLTVL.

V is TRBV5-1 and J is TRBJ1-1, with D unresolved. Trimming removed 0 bases from V and 5 bases from J, with 11 bases in between. This CDR3 spans 14 amino acids. Germline values: CDR1 SGHRS, CDR2 YFSETQ. CDR3 DNA sequence: TGCGCCAGCAGCTTGGTACGGGGAGGGACTGAAGCTTTCTTT. Encoded protein: CASSLVRGGTEAFF.

The chain has TRBV5-8 and TRBJ2-7; TRBD2 might be the D (5 bases). Looked up from germline, CDR1 is SGHTS and CDR2 is YDEGEE. The V and J ends lost 4 bases and 3 bases respectively, with 14 bases between them. The CDR3 is 14 amino acids. In DNA, the CDR3 is TGTGCCAGCAGCACCCGGACGGGATTCTACGAGCAGTACTTC. Its protein is CASSTRTGFYEQYF.

V and J are TRBV6-4 and TRBJ1-3, with 8 bases matching TRBD1. The germline V gene has CDR1 MRHNA and CDR2 SNTAGT. This CDR3 is 16 amino acids long. The junction had 4 bases not matched to a gene; V was cut back by 1 base and J by 2 bases. CDR3 nucleotides: TGTGCCAGCAGTGACTGGGGGACAGGAACTGGAAACACCATATATTTT. Translation gives CASSDWGTGTGNTIYF.

The V call is TRBV7-7, the J call TRBJ2-7; D is perhaps TRBD1 (6 bases). CDR3 length: 13 residues. Germline assignment: CDR1 SSHAT and CDR2 FNYEAQ (reference sequence). V was trimmed by 5 bases and J by 3 bases, leaving 11 bases between them. CDR3 bases: TGTGCCAGCAGCCGAGGGACAAACTACGAGCAGTACTTC. It specifies CASSRGTNYEQYF.

This chain uses TRBV20-1 with TRBJ2-5; 8 positions match TRBD2. After removal of 6 bases from V and 4 bases from J, the junction contained 1 base not matched to a gene. Germline CDR1 reads DFQATT; CDR2 reads SNEGSKA (reference sequence). This CDR3 has 11 residues. For the CDR3, the DNA is TGCAGTGCCACTAGCGGAGAGACCCAGTACTTC. It is translated as CSATSGETQYF.

The gene calls are TRBV4-2 and TRBJ2-6, with D possibly being TRBD2 (5 bases). The CDR3 totals 14 residues. Germline CDR1 LGHNA, CDR2 YNFKEQ. V dropped 1 base and J dropped 4 bases, with 5 bases sitting between them. For the CDR3, the DNA is TGTGCCAGCAGCCAAGCGGGAGGGGCCAACGTCCTGACTTTC. Its translation: CASSQAGGANVLTF.